This T cell receptor beta chain was obtained from a study of spatial heterogeneity in lung cancer. Findings and caveats of the study: When ubiquitous and regional expanded TCRs were counted, their numbers tracked ubiquitous and regional nonsynonymous mutations, respectively. It was found that expanded intratumoral alpha and beta TCR counts tracked tumor mutation counts.

This clonotype was seen at least ten times. Antigen unknown. TCRdb fed the 5' RACE reads into MiXCR, producing one record per CDR3 protein. The data contain over 5,500 distinct CDR3 sequences, around 3.2% of them seen just once; the ten biggest clones take up 20% to 25%. Specified time point: sample taken at primary tumor resection. The source of this sequence is a male donor with early-stage non-small cell lung cancer. Sequencing used lung tumor tissue, obtained at surgery.

DNA for the CDR3: TGTGCCAGCAGCCCGAACAGGCCAGGGGCCAAAAACATTCAGTACTTC. Protein sequence: CASSPNRPGAKNIQYF. V and J are TRBV21-1 and TRBJ2-4; the table's D call, TRBD1, was not checked against the DNA. TRBV21-1 counts as a pseudogene. The CDR3 extends over 16 amino acids.